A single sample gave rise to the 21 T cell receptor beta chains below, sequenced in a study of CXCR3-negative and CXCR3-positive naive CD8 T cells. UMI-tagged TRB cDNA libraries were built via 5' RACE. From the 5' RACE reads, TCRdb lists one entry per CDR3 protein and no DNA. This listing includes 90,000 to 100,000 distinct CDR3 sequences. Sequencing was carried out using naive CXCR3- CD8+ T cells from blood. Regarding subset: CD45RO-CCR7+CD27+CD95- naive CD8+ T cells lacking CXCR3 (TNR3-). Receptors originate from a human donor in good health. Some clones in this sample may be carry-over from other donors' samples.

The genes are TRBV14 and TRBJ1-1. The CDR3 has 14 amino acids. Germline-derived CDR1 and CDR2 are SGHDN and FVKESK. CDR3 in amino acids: CASSQVPTYSEAFF. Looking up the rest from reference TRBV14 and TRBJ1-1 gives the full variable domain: EAGVTQFPSHSVIEKGQTVTLRCDPISGHDNLYWYRRVMGKEIKFLLHFVKESKQDESGMPNNRFLAERTGGTYSTLKVQPAELEDSGVYFCASSQVPTYSEAFFGQGTRLTVV.

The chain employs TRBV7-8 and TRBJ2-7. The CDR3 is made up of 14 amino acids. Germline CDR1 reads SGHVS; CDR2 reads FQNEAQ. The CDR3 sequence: CASSFSPDSYEQYF.

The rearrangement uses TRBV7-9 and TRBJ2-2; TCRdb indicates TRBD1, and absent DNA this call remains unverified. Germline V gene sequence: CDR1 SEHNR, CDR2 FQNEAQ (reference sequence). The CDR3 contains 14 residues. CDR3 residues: CASYGQGHTGELFF.

CDR3 loop: CASTSPSEDTEAFF. This chain joins TRBV13 and TRBJ1-1; as DNA is missing, the TRBD1 call by TCRdb cannot be tested. CDR1 and CDR2 from the germline V gene are PRHDT and FYEKMQ (reference sequence). The CDR3 spans 14 residues. The full variable domain, rest sourced from reference TRBV13 and TRBJ1-1, is AAGVIQSPRHLIKEKRETATLKCYPIPRHDTVYWYQQGPGQDPQFLISFYEKMQSDKGSIPDRFSAQQFSDYHSELNMSSLELGDSALYFCASTSPSEDTEAFFGQGTRLTVV.

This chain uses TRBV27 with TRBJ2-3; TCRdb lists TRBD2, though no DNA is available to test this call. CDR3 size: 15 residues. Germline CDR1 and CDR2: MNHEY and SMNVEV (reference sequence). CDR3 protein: CASSGLAGVADTQYF.

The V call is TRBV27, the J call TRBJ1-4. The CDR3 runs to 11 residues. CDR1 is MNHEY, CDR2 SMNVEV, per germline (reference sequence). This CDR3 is CASSNGAELFF.

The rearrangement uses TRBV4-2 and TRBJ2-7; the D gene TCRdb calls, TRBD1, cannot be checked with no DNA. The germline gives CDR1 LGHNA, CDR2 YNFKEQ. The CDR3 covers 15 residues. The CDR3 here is CASSQVLQGGNEQYF.

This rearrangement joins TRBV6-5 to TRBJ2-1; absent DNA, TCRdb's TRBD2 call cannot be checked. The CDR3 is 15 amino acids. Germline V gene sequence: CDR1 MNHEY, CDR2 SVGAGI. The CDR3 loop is CASRLAGGAYNEQFF.

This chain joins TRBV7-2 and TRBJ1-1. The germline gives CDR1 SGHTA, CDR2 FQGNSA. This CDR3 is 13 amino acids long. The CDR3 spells CASSSGPNTEAFF.

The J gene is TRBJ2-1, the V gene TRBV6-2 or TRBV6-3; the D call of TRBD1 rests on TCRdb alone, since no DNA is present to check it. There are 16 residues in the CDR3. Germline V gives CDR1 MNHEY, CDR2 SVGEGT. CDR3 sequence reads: CASSYSTQVPGNEQFF.

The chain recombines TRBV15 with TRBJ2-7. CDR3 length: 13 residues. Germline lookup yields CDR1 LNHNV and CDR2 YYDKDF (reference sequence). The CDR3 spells CATSRDRANEQYF.

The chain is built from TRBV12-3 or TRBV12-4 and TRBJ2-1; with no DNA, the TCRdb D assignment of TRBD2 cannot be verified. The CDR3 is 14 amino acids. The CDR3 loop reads CASSLWSLYNEQFF.

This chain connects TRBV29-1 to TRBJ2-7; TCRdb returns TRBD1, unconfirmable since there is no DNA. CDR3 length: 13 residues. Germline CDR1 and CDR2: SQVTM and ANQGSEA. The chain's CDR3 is CSVGTGEVYEQYF.

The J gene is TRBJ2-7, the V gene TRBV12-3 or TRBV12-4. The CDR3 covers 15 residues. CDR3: CASSTDEFGAYEQYF.

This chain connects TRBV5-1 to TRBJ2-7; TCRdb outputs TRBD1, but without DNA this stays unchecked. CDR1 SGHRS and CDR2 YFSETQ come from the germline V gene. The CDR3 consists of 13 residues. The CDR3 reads CASSLEQGYEQYF.

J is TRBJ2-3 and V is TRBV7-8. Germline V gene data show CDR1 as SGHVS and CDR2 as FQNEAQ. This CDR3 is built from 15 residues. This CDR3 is CASSLGLARTDTQYF.

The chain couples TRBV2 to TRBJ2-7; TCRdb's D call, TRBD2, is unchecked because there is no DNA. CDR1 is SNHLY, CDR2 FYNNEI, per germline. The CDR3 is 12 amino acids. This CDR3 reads CASSDLVYEQYF. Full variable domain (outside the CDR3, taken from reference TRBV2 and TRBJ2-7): EPEVTQTPSHQVTQMGQEVILRCVPISNHLYFYWYRQILGQKVEFLVSFYNNEISEKSEIFDDQFSVERPDGSNFTLKIRSTKLEDSAMYFCASSDLVYEQYFGPGTRLTVT.

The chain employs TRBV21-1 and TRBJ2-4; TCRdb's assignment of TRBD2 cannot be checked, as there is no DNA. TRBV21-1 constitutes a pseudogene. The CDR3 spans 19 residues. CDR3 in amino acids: CASTLRAPKANCTKNIQYF.

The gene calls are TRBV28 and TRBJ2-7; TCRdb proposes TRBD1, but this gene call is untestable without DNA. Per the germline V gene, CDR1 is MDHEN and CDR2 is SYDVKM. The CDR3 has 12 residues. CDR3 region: CASSPQDRGLHF.

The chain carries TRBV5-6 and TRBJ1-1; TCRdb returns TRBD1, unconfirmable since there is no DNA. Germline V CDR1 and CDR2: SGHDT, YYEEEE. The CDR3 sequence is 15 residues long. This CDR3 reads CASSFFEGADTEAFF. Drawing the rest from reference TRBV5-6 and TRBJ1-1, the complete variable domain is DAGVTQSPTHLIKTRGQQVTLRCSPKSGHDTVSWYQQALGQGPQFIFQYYEEEERQRGNFPDRFSGHQFPNYSSELNVNALLLGDSALYLCASSFFEGADTEAFFGQGTRLTVV.

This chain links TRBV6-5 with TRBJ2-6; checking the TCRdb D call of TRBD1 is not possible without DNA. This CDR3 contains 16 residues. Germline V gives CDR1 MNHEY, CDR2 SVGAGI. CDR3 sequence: CASSSTGASGANVLTF.